Following are 30 T cell receptor beta chains from one sample sequenced in a study of shared clonotypes between healthy human individuals. Sequencing used immunoSEQ multiplex PCR; TCRdb keeps in-frame clones, though not all of them. Of about 1 million clones in the sample, about 76% were seen once. Sequencing input: memory CD4+ T cells sorted from blood. Sample subset: CD45RA-negative fraction. The receptors here all came from a man between 18 and 29 years old in good health.

This sequence joins TRBV10-3 and TRBJ2-3; perhaps TRBD1 as D (5 bases). Trimming took 6 bases from V and 0 from J, leaving 10 bases between them. Germline values: CDR1 ENHRY, CDR2 SYGVKD. The CDR3 extends over 14 amino acids. CDR3 in amino acids: CAIRGEASTDTQYF. The CDR3 bases are TGTGCCATCAGAGGGGAAGCAAGCACAGATACGCAGTATTTT.

The chain carries TRBV19 and TRBJ2-3, with D possibly matching TRBD2 (6 bases). V shed 3 bases and J shed 1 base, with 14 bases lying between them. Per germline, CDR1 LNHDA and CDR2 SQIVND (reference sequence). CDR3 length: 16 amino acids. CDR3 amino acids: CASSIGRTTRTDTQYF. DNA for the CDR3: TGTGCCAGTAGTATTGGGAGGACTACCCGCACAGATACGCAGTATTTT.

The chain is built from TRBV4-1 and TRBJ2-1; no clear D. The V end lost 5 bases, the J end lost 4 bases, and 12 bases lay between the germline ends. The CDR3 consists of 14 residues. Looked up from germline, CDR1 is MGHRA and CDR2 is YSYEKL. CDR3 coding DNA: TGCGCCAGCAGCTGGAAGCCCGCTTACAATGAGCAGTTCTTC. This codes for CASSWKPAYNEQFF.

The sample holds a few counts of this clone. This CDR3 is CASSEAGTGLQETQYF. The CDR3 DNA follows: TGTGCCAGCAGTGAAGCCGGGACAGGGTTACAAGAGACCCAGTACTTC. The V and J genes are TRBV2 and TRBJ2-5; 9 bases are a match to TRBD1. J gave up 2 bases and V 0 bases, and 4 bases lay outside the gene matches. Germline V gene lookup returns CDR1 SNHLY and CDR2 FYNNEI. The length of the CDR3 is 16 residues.

This clone was observed a few times. Other DNA sequences in the same sample also yield this CDR3. The V call is TRBV18, the J call TRBJ1-1, with 7 positions matching TRBD1. CDR3 length equals 14 residues. Germline V CDR1 and CDR2: KGHSH, LQKENI. Trimming cost V 6 bases and J 4 bases; bases outside gene matches: 8. The CDR3 reads CASSPTGKGTEAFF. The CDR3 DNA reads as TGTGCCAGCTCCCCGACAGGGAAGGGCACTGAAGCTTTCTTT.

The gene calls are TRBV14 and TRBJ2-7, with TRBD2 matching over 9 bases. V lost 5 bases, J lost 5 bases, and 10 bases stayed unmatched. The germline gives CDR1 SGHDN, CDR2 FVKESK. CDR3 length: 15 residues. For the CDR3, the DNA is TGTGCCAGCAGCAAAAGCGGCGGGAGGGCCGACGAGCAGTACTTC. Its translation: CASSKSGGRADEQYF.

This sequence joins TRBV25-1 and TRBJ1-1, with 10 bases matching TRBD1. The germline V gene has CDR1 MGHDK and CDR2 SYGVNS. The CDR3 loop spans 14 amino acids. V gave up 4 bases and J gave up 8 bases; unmatched junction bases: 7. In nucleotides, the CDR3 is TGTGCCAGCAGTGGGGACAGGGGCTCCCCAGAAGCTTTCTTT. It is translated as CASSGDRGSPEAFF.

This clone appeared once. The chain links TRBV30 to TRBJ2-7, with D perhaps matching TRBD1 (6 bases). The CDR3 spans 13 residues. Germline CDR1 reads GTSNPN; CDR2 reads SVGIG (reference sequence). The V end was cut by 2 bases, the J end by 3 bases, with 11 bases between. This CDR3 reads CAWSLQQGYEQYF. CDR3 DNA sequence: TGTGCCTGGAGTCTTCAACAGGGCTACGAGCAGTACTTC.

The J gene is TRBJ1-2, the V gene TRBV11-2, with 10 bases that match TRBD1. The CDR3 extends over 14 amino acids. The germline V gene has CDR1 SGHAT and CDR2 FQNNGV. The junction had 4 bases not matched to a gene; V was cut back by 1 base and J by 8 bases. The CDR3 region is CASSLGQGAGGYTF. The CDR3 coding sequence is TGTGCCAGCAGCTTAGGACAGGGGGCGGGCGGCTACACCTTC. The full variable domain, rest sourced from reference TRBV11-2 and TRBJ1-2, is EAGVAQSPRYKIIEKRQSVAFWCNPISGHATLYWYQQILGQGPKLLIQFQNNGVVDDSQLPKDRFSAERLKGVDSTLKIQPAKLEDSAVYLCASSLGQGAGGYTFGSGTRLTVV.

In regard to this clone: The sample carries other DNA sequences with the same CDR3. The gene calls are TRBV6-5 and TRBJ2-5; D is possibly TRBD1 (6 bases). The CDR3 totals 14 residues. Trimming took off 2 bases at V and 1 base at J, with 8 bases between the two ends. Germline CDR1 reads MNHEY; CDR2 reads SVGAGI. The CDR3 nucleotides are TGTGCCAGCAGTTACGGACAGCTCCAAGAGACCCAGTACTTC. It encodes CASSYGQLQETQYF.

This chain connects TRBV7-8 to TRBJ2-2; 9 bases fit TRBD1. V was clipped by 4 bases and J by 4 bases; unmatched bases: 4. The CDR3 covers 15 residues. The germline V gene encodes CDR1 SGHVS and CDR2 FQNEAQ. CDR3 loop: CASSSGTGLTGELFF. CDR3 nucleotide sequence: TGTGCCAGCAGCTCCGGGACAGGGCTCACCGGGGAGCTGTTTTTT.

The V gene is TRBV10-3, the J gene TRBJ2-1; 10 bases map to TRBD2. CDR1 and CDR2 (germline): ENHRY, SYGVKD. Trimming at V came to 2 bases and at J to 5 bases, leaving 0 bases not matched to a gene. This CDR3 spans 14 amino acids. The CDR3 region is CAISEGLADNEQFF. CDR3 in DNA: TGTGCCATCAGTGAGGGACTAGCGGACAATGAGCAGTTCTTC.

The gene calls are TRBV6-1 and TRBJ1-3, with D hard to call. With 2 bases removed from V and 0 bases from J, the gap between germline ends came to 11 bases. This CDR3 comprises 16 residues. Looked up from germline, CDR1 is MNHNS and CDR2 is SASEGT. In DNA form, the CDR3 reads TGTGCCAGCAGTGAACGACCTTCTAACTCTGGAAACACCATATATTTT. Translation: CASSERPSNSGNTIYF.

About this clone itself: The sample holds other DNA sequences that translate to the same CDR3. This chain connects TRBV5-1 to TRBJ2-3, with a tentative D call TRBD2 (5 bases). CDR1 and CDR2 (germline): SGHRS, YFSETQ. V lost 0 bases and J 8 bases, leaving 7 bases between the germline ends. CDR3 size: 12 residues. The CDR3: CASSLDGGTQYF. The DNA for the CDR3 is TGCGCCAGCAGCTTGGACGGAGGTACGCAGTATTTT.

The chain joins TRBV30 to TRBJ2-1, with a possible D match to TRBD2 (7 bases). V was pared by 0 bases and J by 9 bases, with 18 bases between. Germline CDR1 and CDR2: GTSNPN and SVGIG (reference sequence). The CDR3 totals 15 residues. The CDR3 loop is CAWSVKSTGGGEQFF. CDR3 nucleotide sequence: TGTGCCTGGAGTGTAAAGTCTACGGGGGGCGGTGAGCAGTTCTTC.

This clone was counted only a few times. The rearrangement uses TRBV19 and TRBJ1-5, with D possibly matching TRBD1 (5 bases). Trimming removed 4 bases at V and 4 bases at J, with 14 bases between. CDR3 length: 15 amino acids. Germline lookup yields CDR1 LNHDA and CDR2 SQIVND (reference sequence). The CDR3 protein is CASSTRGVRNQPQHF. Written as DNA, the CDR3 is TGTGCCAGTAGTACCCGGGGGGTTAGGAATCAGCCCCAGCATTTT.

The chain couples TRBV19 to TRBJ1-3; D unclear. CDR1 is LNHDA and CDR2 is SQIVND in the germline V gene (reference sequence). Trimming pared 10 bases from V and 4 bases from J, leaving 20 bases between. This CDR3 is built from 15 residues. CDR3 coding DNA: TGTGCCACCTCCAAGGTTCGGGGTACAGGAAACACCATATATTTT. Its translation is CATSKVRGTGNTIYF.

The V call is TRBV28, the J call TRBJ1-1; tentatively, D is TRBD1 (6 bases). Trimming took off 7 bases at V and 4 bases at J, with 10 bases between the two ends. The CDR3 covers 12 residues. Germline CDR1 is MDHEN and CDR2 is SYDVKM. The CDR3 loop is CASNTGFTEAFF. CDR3 sequence (DNA): TGTGCCAGCAACACAGGGTTCACTGAAGCTTTCTTT.

The V call is TRBV15, the J call TRBJ2-5; 10 bases fit TRBD2. Looked up from germline, CDR1 is LNHNV and CDR2 is YYDKDF (reference sequence). The V and J ends lost 1 base and 1 base, in that order; junction bases with no gene match: 3. CDR3 length: 16 residues. The CDR3 sequence is CATSRVAGGFQETQYF. CDR3 bases: TGTGCCACCAGCAGAGTAGCGGGGGGATTCCAAGAGACCCAGTACTTC.

The chain employs TRBV4-2 and TRBJ2-6; D perhaps matches TRBD2 (6 bases). This CDR3 comprises 18 residues. The V gene's germline CDR1 is LGHNA and CDR2 YNFKEQ. With 0 bases removed from V and 0 bases from J, the gap between germline ends came to 12 bases. CDR3 sequence (DNA): TGTGCCAGCAGCCAAGAGTTCGGGGGTTTCTCTGGGGCCAACGTCCTGACTTTC. The encoded protein is CASSQEFGGFSGANVLTF.

The chain uses TRBV10-2 and TRBJ1-1; 8 bases align to TRBD1. The germline gives CDR1 WSHSY, CDR2 SAAADI. There are 14 residues in the CDR3. V was clipped by 6 bases and J by 1 base; unmatched bases: 4. CDR3 in DNA: TGCGCCAGCAGAAAGGGACAGGCGAACACTGAAGCTTTCTTT. Translation: CASRKGQANTEAFF.

Worth noting for this clone: Distinct nucleotide sequences in the sample also encode this CDR3. The DNA of the CDR3 is TGCGCCAGCAGCTTGGGGGGACAAGAGACCCAGTACTTC. The encoded protein is CASSLGGQETQYF. The chain joins TRBV5-1 to TRBJ2-5, with unresolved D. The CDR3 runs 13 residues. Looked up from germline, CDR1 is SGHRS and CDR2 is YFSETQ. V was trimmed by 0 bases and J by 2 bases, leaving 5 bases between them.

Only one count was recorded for this clone. V and J are TRBV19 and TRBJ1-2, with 10 bases identical to TRBD1. The CDR3 has 12 amino acids. J lost 5 bases, V lost 8 bases, and 2 bases had no gene match. Per the germline V gene, CDR1 is LNHDA and CDR2 is SQIVND (reference sequence). CDR3 amino acids: CASVDRGYGYTF. The CDR3 bases are TGTGCCAGTGTGGACAGGGGGTATGGCTACACCTTC.

Remarks on this clone: Other DNA sequences within the sample encode an identical CDR3. The CDR3 nucleotides are TGTGCCAGCAGCGTAAGTTCTTCTGGAAACACCATATATTTT. It yields the protein CASSVSSSGNTIYF. The V and J genes are TRBV9 and TRBJ1-3; D is unclear. Germline CDR1 SGDLS, CDR2 YYNGEE. V was trimmed by 1 base and J by 1 base, leaving 6 bases between them. The CDR3 loop spans 14 amino acids.

This sequence joins TRBV4-1 and TRBJ2-3, with D possibly matching TRBD1 (5 bases). The CDR3 consists of 15 residues. Per the germline V gene, CDR1 is MGHRA and CDR2 is YSYEKL. V shed 1 base and J shed 0 bases, with 8 bases lying between them. CDR3 sequence (DNA): TGCGCCAGCAGCCAAGGACAGTTTAGCACAGATACGCAGTATTTT. Protein sequence: CASSQGQFSTDTQYF.

CDR3 loop: CASSAPGQGDYEQYF. In DNA, the CDR3 is TGTGCCAGCAGTGCCCCCGGGCAGGGGGATTACGAGCAGTACTTC. The chain recombines TRBV2 with TRBJ2-7, with TRBD1 matching 7 bases. Trimming removed 4 bases from V and 4 bases from J; junction bases left unmatched: 10. CDR3 length equals 15 residues. Germline V lookup: CDR1 SNHLY, CDR2 FYNNEI.

The rearrangement uses TRBV2 and TRBJ2-6; D unresolved. Trimming stripped 4 bases from V and 0 bases from J, with 7 bases between. Germline-derived CDR1 and CDR2 are SNHLY and FYNNEI. This CDR3 spans 15 amino acids. CDR3 nucleotides: TGTGCCAGCAGTGTAGCTAACTCTGGGGCCAACGTCCTGACTTTC. It codes for CASSVANSGANVLTF.

This clone has at least ten counts. The same CDR3 is also encoded by other DNA sequences in this sample. V gene TRBV5-1 combines with J gene TRBJ1-6; 9 positions match TRBD1. Germline trimming cut 5 bases from V and 7 bases from J; bases unmatched to any gene: 4. CDR1 is SGHRS, CDR2 YFSETQ, per germline. The CDR3 loop spans 14 amino acids. The CDR3 region has the DNA TGCGCCAGCAGTCGGACAGGGGCGAATTCACCCCTCCACTTT. Translated: CASSRTGANSPLHF.

The J gene is TRBJ1-6, the V gene TRBV7-2; D might be TRBD1 (5 bases). This CDR3 has 17 residues. Germline V CDR1 and CDR2: SGHTA, FQGNSA. Deletions cut 1 base from V and 0 bases from J, with 10 bases between. The CDR3 protein is CASSLGEGSSYNSPLHF. CDR3 DNA: TGTGCCAGCAGCTTAGGGGAGGGGAGCTCCTATAATTCACCCCTCCACTTT.

V usage is TRBV5-1 and J usage is TRBJ2-7; a possible D gene is TRBD2 (5 bases). The CDR3 is 15 amino acids. Trimming removed 1 base from V and 5 bases from J, with 16 bases in between. Germline lookup yields CDR1 SGHRS and CDR2 YFSETQ. Written as DNA, the CDR3 is TGCGCCAGCAGCTTGCCCCGGGGTCTACGGGACGAGCAGTACTTC. Its protein product is CASSLPRGLRDEQYF.